This T cell receptor (beta chain) was sequenced in a study of shared clonotypes between healthy human individuals. Overall study: CD8 memory received one plate per donor, CD8 naive two, CD4 memory three and CD4 naive three. Study results and limitations: Shared across a few donors were around 5% of the naive CD4 clonotypes.

Donors comprised only Caucasian adults living in Nashville, Tennessee. Naive CD4+ cells were CD45RA-selected; the remaining cells were memory. The protocol was immunoSEQ multiplex PCR, while the TCRdb copy is restricted to in-frame clones and leaves out a portion. The sample records 650,000 to 750,000 clones, 72% being singletons. Note on this clone: Its cognate antigen is unknown.

The CDR3 sequence is 15 residues long. V lost 5 bases and J 0 bases, leaving 14 bases between the germline ends. Germline values: CDR1 MDHEN, CDR2 SYDVKM. Sample: memory CD4+ T cells sorted from blood. Subset indicated: CD45RA-negative fraction. The origin of this receptor is a woman aged 30 to 39 in good health. V and J are TRBV28 and TRBJ2-7, with D tentatively TRBD1 or TRBD2 (5 bases each). The CDR3 DNA reads TGTGCCAGCAGTACCCTGGGGGACGGCTCCTACGAGCAGTACTTC. The encoded protein is CASSTLGDGSYEQYF. The complete variable domain, with remaining parts taken from reference TRBV28 and TRBJ2-7, reads DVKVTQSSRYLVKRTGEKVFLECVQDMDHENMFWYRQDPGLGLRLIYFSYDVKMKEKGDIPEGYSVSREKKERFSLILESASTNQTSMYLCASSTLGDGSYEQYFGPGTRLTVT.